These T cell receptor beta chains were read from a single sample in a study of blood T cell repertoires in COVID-19. This table comes from immunoSEQ multiplex PCR, and its TCRdb copy is limited to in-frame clones, with some not included. The table lists 150,000 to 200,000 clones, 78% of them singletons. Sequencing was done on a sample of peripheral blood. These receptors were obtained from an elderly woman with acute or convalescent COVID-19. CDR3s leave out the opening cysteine and the closing phenylalanine or tryptophan. Fields, in order: V gene, CDR3 length, J gene, clone size, CDR3 protein. Expanded clones get a size class; other rows say once, few or many, or leave the size out.

V: TRBV2; length: 13; J: TRBJ1-6; size: -; CDR3: ASRNRAHDNSPLH
V: TRBV5-1; length: 12; J: TRBJ1-1; size: -; CDR3: ASSLSDMNTEAF
V: TRBV2; length: 10; J: TRBJ2-7; size: few; CDR3: ASRDRAYEQY
V: TRBV30; length: 15; J: TRBJ2-2; size: -; CDR3: AWSTSGLAGGTGELF
V: TRBV6-5; length: 13; J: TRBJ1-5; size: -; CDR3: ASSPGQYSNQPQH
V: TRBV15; length: 12; J: TRBJ1-5; size: -; CDR3: ATSRGTGDMPQH
V: TRBV19; length: 11; J: TRBJ1-2; size: once; CDR3: ASTYDSWDGYT
V: TRBV6-5; length: 11; J: TRBJ2-5; size: -; CDR3: ASRLNREETQY
V: TRBV30; length: 11; J: TRBJ1-5; size: -; CDR3: AWRLGGNQPQH
V: TRBV18; length: 10; J: TRBJ2-7; size: -; CDR3: ASSRGFHEQY
V: TRBV6-5; length: 11; J: TRBJ1-1; size: -; CDR3: ASILTGGTEAF
V: TRBV7-9; length: 13; J: TRBJ2-3; size: once; CDR3: ASSISRTLTDTQY
V: TRBV11-2; length: 13; J: TRBJ1-6; size: -; CDR3: ASSLAQGGYSPLH
V: TRBV30; length: 11; J: TRBJ1-6; size: -; CDR3: AWTLGGGSPLH
V: TRBV6-5; length: 10; J: TRBJ2-5; size: -; CDR3: ASSYPAETQY
V: TRBV5-1; length: 12; J: TRBJ2-7; size: -; CDR3: ASSLNFDSYEQY
V: TRBV9; length: 12; J: TRBJ1-1; size: -; CDR3: ASSVEGLNTEAF
V: TRBV3-1/TRBV3-2; length: 11; J: TRBJ2-7; size: -; CDR3: ASSHLGQGVRY
V: TRBV5-1; length: 13; J: TRBJ1-1; size: -; CDR3: ASSFSGTGGTEAF
V: TRBV3-1/TRBV3-2; length: 11; J: TRBJ1-1; size: few; CDR3: ASSTGGDTEAF
V: TRBV7-2; length: 12; J: TRBJ1-1; size: -; CDR3: ASSLGIRAAEAF
V: TRBV19; length: 11; J: TRBJ1-5; size: -; CDR3: ASRTGVIQPQH
V: TRBV6-1; length: 16; J: TRBJ1-6; size: -; CDR3: ASSEGWGLSSYNSPLH
V: TRBV5-1; length: 14; J: TRBJ1-1; size: -; CDR3: ASSLVLGQLNTEAF
V: TRBV3-1/TRBV3-2; length: 11; J: TRBJ1-2; size: -; CDR3: ASSLRDRGGYT
V: TRBV5-3; length: 14; J: TRBJ1-5; size: -; CDR3: ARSQRQGARNQPQH
V: TRBV5-1; length: 10; J: TRBJ1-2; size: -; CDR3: ASNGQGDGYT
V: TRBV19; length: 13; J: TRBJ2-5; size: -; CDR3: ASSIPGTPPETQY
V: TRBV6-5; length: 12; J: TRBJ1-2; size: once; CDR3: ASSYSGQADGYT
V: TRBV2; length: 10; J: TRBJ2-7; size: -; CDR3: ASGGGAHEQY
V: TRBV20-1; length: 13; J: TRBJ1-5; size: -; CDR3: SASPGTVVNQPQH
V: TRBV5-6; length: 14; J: TRBJ2-1; size: -; CDR3: ASSLGTGGAFHEQF
V: TRBV4-1; length: 13; J: TRBJ2-1; size: once; CDR3: ASSPAGGSYNEQF
V: TRBV5-6; length: 9; J: TRBJ2-7; size: many; CDR3: ASSLFDEQY
V: TRBV6-5; length: 12; J: TRBJ1-2; size: few; CDR3: ASRISQGPYGYT